Described below is a single TCR beta chain sequence and its context. What it recognizes is unknown. Every patient had mismatch repair deficiency by PCR or immunohistochemistry. TCRs were sequenced from a few patients responding to pembrolizumab. V was shortened by 5 bases and J by 3 bases, with 19 bases between the two germline ends. CDR3 length: 17 amino acids. CDR1 and CDR2 from the germline V gene are SGHAT and FQNNGV. Using immunoSEQ multiplex PCR, the repertoire was profiled, and TCRdb retains in-frame clones only, with some absent. The data show under 95,000 clones, with roughly 80% seen just once and less than 6% held by the top ten. This record comes from a study of PD-1 blockade in mismatch repair-deficient tumors. Background on the study: Enrolled about 2013-2017, patients had progressing, pretreated mismatch repair-deficient cancers of about a dozen types.

Findings of the study overall: Tumor-resident clones, often absent from pretreatment blood, expanded after pembrolizumab and then contracted.

The rearrangement joins TRBV11-2 to TRBJ2-2; possible D gene TRBD1, 6 bases. This receptor was obtained from an adult with mismatch repair-deficient cancer. The sequencing here drew on peripheral blood, taken 44 weeks after starting pembrolizumab. CDR3 region: CASSRERGFLYTGELFF. The CDR3 DNA sequence: TGTGCCAGCAGCCGCGAAAGGGGGTTCCTCTACACCGGGGAGCTGTTTTTT.